This passage covers 16 T cell receptor beta chains from one sample sequenced in a study of molecular identifiers for immune sequencing clone quantification. A single record per CDR3 protein comes from TCRdb applying MiXCR to the PCR reads. The repertoire holds more than 550,000 distinct CDR3 sequences, with about 25% as singletons. The sample was naive CD8+ T cells from blood, with Jurkat cell RNA spiked in. The subset was: FACS-sorted CD8+CD4-CCR7+CD45RA+ naive T cells. These receptors were obtained from a human donor in good health. Some libraries in this study had Jurkat cell RNA spiked in.

This clonotype showed up just a few times. This rearrangement joins TRBV7-6 to TRBJ1-3; the D gene is possibly TRBD1 (5 bases). Germline assignment: CDR1 SGHVS and CDR2 FNYEAQ. This CDR3 comprises 15 residues. V dropped 5 bases and J dropped 0 bases, with 11 bases sitting between them. The CDR3 loop is CASSPVQGSGNTIYF. CDR3 coding DNA: TGTGCCAGCAGCCCGGTTCAGGGCTCTGGAAACACCATATATTTT.

The chain has TRBV6-2 or TRBV6-3 and TRBJ1-1; no clear D gene. The germline V gene has CDR1 MNHEY and CDR2 SVGEGT. The CDR3 spans 13 residues. V lost 6 bases and J 6 bases, leaving 14 bases between the germline ends. The CDR3 reads CASRPGPRPEAFF. The CDR3 DNA sequence: TGTGCCAGCAGGCCGGGTCCACGGCCTGAAGCTTTCTTT.

At least ten counts were recorded for this clonotype. The chain has TRBV4-1 and TRBJ2-7; a possible D gene is TRBD1 (5 bases). V lost 0 bases and J 0 bases, leaving 12 bases between the germline ends. There are 16 residues in the CDR3. Germline V CDR1 and CDR2: MGHRA, YSYEKL. CDR3 in DNA: TGCGCCAGCAGCCAAGATTCCAGGGTAAGCTCCTACGAGCAGTACTTC. Its protein is CASSQDSRVSSYEQYF.

This clonotype turned up a few times. This chain links TRBV13 with TRBJ2-1; TRBD2 matches at 8 bases. Germline trimming cut 2 bases from V and 2 bases from J; bases unmatched to any gene: 8. Looked up from germline, CDR1 is PRHDT and CDR2 is FYEKMQ (reference sequence). This CDR3 spans 17 amino acids. The CDR3: CASSLSELAATYNEQFF. CDR3 DNA: TGTGCCAGCAGCTTATCCGAACTAGCGGCCACCTACAATGAGCAGTTCTTC.

This clonotype has only a few counts. The chain has TRBV5-1 and TRBJ2-1, with 9 positions matching TRBD2. CDR3 length equals 15 residues. The junction had 4 bases not matched to a gene; V was cut back by 0 bases and J by 6 bases. The germline CDR1 and CDR2 sequences are SGHRS and YFSETQ. This CDR3 reads CASSLDSGGINEQFF. The CDR3 DNA is TGCGCCAGCAGCTTGGATAGCGGGGGAATCAATGAGCAGTTCTTC.

This clonotype was detected a few times. V gene TRBV27 combines with J gene TRBJ1-1, with D unclear. Germline values: CDR1 MNHEY, CDR2 SMNVEV (reference sequence). This CDR3 has 15 residues. V was cut by 5 bases and J by 1 base, with 14 bases left in between. CDR3 DNA sequence: TGTGCCAGCAGTCCCCTGACCCACACGAACACTGAAGCTTTCTTT. Encoded protein: CASSPLTHTNTEAFF.

Of note for this clonotype: Relative to the germline gene, one junction end is altered; a read error may explain this. CDR3 sequence (DNA): TGTGCCTGCAGCCCCCGCGTGTACGAGCAGTACTTC. This codes for CACSPRVYEQYF. The V gene is TRBV7-8, the J gene TRBJ2-7; no definite D call. The CDR3 has 12 residues. Germline V CDR1 and CDR2: SGHVS, FQNEAQ.

Many counts were recorded for this clonotype. The chain has TRBV19 and TRBJ1-5; a weak D match, TRBD1 (6 bases). Germline V lookup: CDR1 LNHDA, CDR2 SQIVND (reference sequence). V lost 3 bases to trimming and J lost 2 bases, with 11 bases between them. The CDR3 length is 15 residues. The chain's CDR3 is CASSIDAGGNQPQHF. The CDR3 DNA reads TGTGCCAGTAGTATTGACGCAGGGGGCAATCAGCCCCAGCATTTT.

This clonotype was picked up many times. The chain employs TRBV7-9 and TRBJ2-3, with 7 bases fitting TRBD1. Germline values: CDR1 SEHNR, CDR2 FQNEAQ (reference sequence). The length of the CDR3 is 14 residues. J gave up 3 bases and V 5 bases, and 5 bases lay outside the gene matches. The chain's CDR3 is CASSPRQGTDTQYF. DNA of the CDR3: TGTGCCAGCAGCCCGAGACAGGGTACAGATACGCAGTATTTT.

This clonotype was observed at least ten times. V and J are TRBV4-1 and TRBJ1-2; 8 positions match TRBD1. V dropped 3 bases and J dropped 1; count of bases not matched to a gene: 10. CDR3 length equals 17 residues. Germline loops: CDR1 MGHRA, CDR2 YSYEKL. The CDR3 bases are TGCGCCAGCAGCCAGGCTTCAGGGACAGGAGTTAACTATGGCTACACCTTC. It specifies CASSQASGTGVNYGYTF.

This clonotype was counted ten times or more. The V and J genes are TRBV20-1 and TRBJ2-7; 8 bases are shared with TRBD1. The length of the CDR3 is 12 residues. V gave up 7 bases and J gave up 5 bases; unmatched junction bases: 7. Per the germline V gene, CDR1 is DFQATT and CDR2 is SNEGSKA (reference sequence). CDR3 sequence (DNA): TGCAGTGTACTCGGACAGGGCGACGAGCAGTACTTC. Translated, it gives CSVLGQGDEQYF.

As for this clonotype: At one boundary the junction diverges from the germline segment, which might be a read error. The gene calls are TRBV30 and TRBJ2-3, with D perhaps matching TRBD2 (5 bases). CDR3 length: 12 amino acids. Looked up from germline, CDR1 is GTSNPN and CDR2 is SVGIG (reference sequence). CDR3 sequence: CAAYGERGTRYF. The CDR3 DNA sequence: TGTGCCGCGTACGGGGAACGGGGTACGCGGTATTTT. Full variable domain (remainder filled in from reference TRBV30 and TRBJ2-3): SQTIHQWPATLVQPVGSPLSLECTVEGTSNPNLYWYRQAAGRGLQLLFYSVGIGQISSEVPQNLSASRPQDRQFILSSKKLLLSDSGFYLCAAYGERGTRYFGPGTRLTVL.

Worth noting for this clonotype: A read error is possible here, since a much larger clone lies one base away. This sequence joins TRBV5-1 and TRBJ1-3; weak D call: TRBD1 (5 bases). This CDR3 has 15 residues. The germline gives CDR1 SGHRS, CDR2 YFSETQ. The CDR3 region is CASSLTREAGSTIYF. The CDR3 DNA sequence: TGCGCCAGCAGCTTGACCAGGGAAGCTGGAAGCACCATATATTTT.

This clonotype was found a few times. This rearrangement joins TRBV4-2 to TRBJ2-2; 11 bases line up with TRBD2. CDR1 and CDR2 from the germline V gene are LGHNA and YNFKEQ. The CDR3 covers 19 residues. V lost 4 bases and J lost 1; bases outside the gene matches: 11. This CDR3 reads CASSPLQLAGDGNTGELFF. As DNA, the CDR3 is TGTGCCAGCAGCCCCCTCCAACTAGCGGGAGACGGGAACACCGGGGAGCTGTTTTTT.

This clonotype showed up just a few times. J is TRBJ2-3 and V is TRBV28; TRBD2 is a possible D gene (6 bases). Trimming pared 5 bases from V and 6 bases from J, leaving 18 bases between. The CDR3 has 15 residues. CDR1 and CDR2 (germline): MDHEN, SYDVKM. The CDR3 DNA reads TGTGCCAGCAGTAGACCGCGGGGCGGTTGGGATACGCAGTATTTT. Its translation: CASSRPRGGWDTQYF.

The CDR3 DNA reads TGTGCCAGCAGCAGGGGACTAGCGGGAGGTAACGAGCAGTACTTC. It translates to CASSRGLAGGNEQYF. The rearrangement uses TRBV11-2 and TRBJ2-7; 15 bases agree with TRBD2. Trimming removed 5 bases from V and 5 bases from J; junction bases left unmatched: 4. The germline V gene has CDR1 SGHAT and CDR2 FQNNGV. The CDR3 runs 15 residues.